This T cell receptor beta chain was sequenced in a study of blood T cell repertoires in COVID-19. Measured with immunoSEQ multiplex PCR; TCRdb has only the in-frame clones, and not every one. Of about 58,000 clones in the sample, about 88% were seen once. The sequencing sample was made of peripheral blood. The receptor's source is a woman in her 70s with active COVID-19.

The CDR3 sequence is CASSLGQGNQPQHF. The CDR3 DNA is TGTGCCAGCAGTTTAGGGCAGGGGAATCAGCCCCAGCATTTT. The chain links TRBV28 to TRBJ1-5, with D maybe TRBD1 (6 bases). V shed 2 bases and J shed 4 bases, with 9 bases lying between them. Germline V gives CDR1 MDHEN, CDR2 SYDVKM. This CDR3 has 14 amino acids. The variable domain in full, completed from reference TRBV28 and TRBJ1-5, reads DVKVTQSSRYLVKRTGEKVFLECVQDMDHENMFWYRQDPGLGLRLIYFSYDVKMKEKGDIPEGYSVSREKKERFSLILESASTNQTSMYLCASSLGQGNQPQHFGDGTRLSIL.